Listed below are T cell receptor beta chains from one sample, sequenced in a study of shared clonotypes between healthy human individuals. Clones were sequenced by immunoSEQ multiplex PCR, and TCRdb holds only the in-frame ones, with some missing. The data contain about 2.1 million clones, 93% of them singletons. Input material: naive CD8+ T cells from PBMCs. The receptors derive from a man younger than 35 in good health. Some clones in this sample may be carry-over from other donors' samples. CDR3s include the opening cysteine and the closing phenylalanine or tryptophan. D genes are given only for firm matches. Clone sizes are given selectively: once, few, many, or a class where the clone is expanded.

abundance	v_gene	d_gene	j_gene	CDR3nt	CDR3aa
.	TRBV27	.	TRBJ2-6	TGTGCCAGCAGTCCCTCCCCCGACCGTTTCTCTGGGGCCAACGTCCTGACTTTC	CASSPSPDRFSGANVLTF
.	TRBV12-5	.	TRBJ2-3	TGTGCTAGTGGTGTGAACTTTGAGGGTACGCAGTATTTT	CASGVNFEGTQYF
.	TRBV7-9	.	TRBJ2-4	TGTGCCAGCAGCTTGCGACAGGCCGCTTATACCAAAAACATTCAGTACTTC	CASSLRQAAYTKNIQYF
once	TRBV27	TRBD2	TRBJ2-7	TGTGCCAGCAGTCCGCGCCATTTAGCGGGACCCACCTACGAGCAGTACTTC	CASSPRHLAGPTYEQYF
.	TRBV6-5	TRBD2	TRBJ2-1	TGTGCCAGCAGTTACAAAGCGGGACTTCGGGGCAATGAGCAGTTCTTC	CASSYKAGLRGNEQFF
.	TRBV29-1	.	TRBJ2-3	TGCAGCGCATGGAGAGATACGCAGTATTTT	CSAWRDTQYF
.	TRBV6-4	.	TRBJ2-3	TGTGCCAGCAGTGACTCGATCAGGGATAGGGTGCAGTATTTT	CASSDSIRDRVQYF
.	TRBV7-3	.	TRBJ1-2	TGTGCCAGCAGCTTAAAGCCCCTGACAGGTAGTAGGGAGGATGGCTACACCTTC	CASSLKPLTGSREDGYTF
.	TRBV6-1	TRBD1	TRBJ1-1	TGTGCCAGCAGTGACCCGGGGACAGCAGATGAAGCTTTCTTT	CASSDPGTADEAFF
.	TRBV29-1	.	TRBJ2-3	TGCAGCGCGCCAATAGTTTCAGATACGCAGTATTTT	CSAPIVSDTQYF
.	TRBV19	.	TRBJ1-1	TGTGCCAGTAGTATAGATCTCGAGACCGTGGGCACTGAAGCTTTCTTT	CASSIDLETVGTEAFF